This TCR beta chain was sequenced in a study of T cells in Graves' hyperthyroidism and ophthalmopathy. About the research overall: Blood was drawn when the patient was first diagnosed and still untreated.

This clonotype was seen many times. What it binds is not known. The hyperthyroidism patients had all been newly diagnosed, and their disease duration was under 2 months. Their ages ranged from 18 to 65 years. RNA transcripts served as the template for amplifying TCR beta CDR3 regions. During a first-round RT-PCR of the TCR CDR3, the HTBI primer set was used. One entry per CDR3 protein results from TCRdb running MiXCR on the multiplex PCR reads. The sample comprises some 440,000 distinct CDR3 sequences, 15% to 17% of which are singletons, and approximately 7.5% rests with the top ten. Study results and caveats: Clonotypes that were expanded in thyroid above 0.001 mostly appeared in blood too.

The CDR3 totals 12 residues. V trimming: 6 bases; J trimming: 7 bases; junction bases outside the gene matches: 8. CDR1 SQVTM and CDR2 ANQGSEA come from the germline V gene. The source of this sequence is a woman aged 18-29 years with Graves' hyperthyroidism. The sample comprised blood. J is TRBJ1-2 and V is TRBV29-1; TRBD1 matches 7 bases. In DNA, the CDR3 is TGCAGCGTCTCGGAGGGGGCGCTTGGCTACACCTTC. Its translation is CSVSEGALGYTF.